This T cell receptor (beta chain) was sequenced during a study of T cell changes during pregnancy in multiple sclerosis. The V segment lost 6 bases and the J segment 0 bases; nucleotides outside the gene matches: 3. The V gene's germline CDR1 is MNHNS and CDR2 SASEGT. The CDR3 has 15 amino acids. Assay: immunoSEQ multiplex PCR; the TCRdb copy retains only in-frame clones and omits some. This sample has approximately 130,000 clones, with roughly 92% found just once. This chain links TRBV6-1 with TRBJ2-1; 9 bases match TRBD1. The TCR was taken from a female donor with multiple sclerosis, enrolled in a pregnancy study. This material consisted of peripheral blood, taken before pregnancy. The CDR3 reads CASRGQGGSYNEQFF. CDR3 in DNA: TGTGCCAGCAGGGGACAGGGAGGCTCCTACAATGAGCAGTTCTTC.